This T cell receptor beta chain stems from a study of Tregs in tolerant kidney transplant recipients. Study overall: Mixed chimerism was transient after nonmyeloablative marrow transplants from related graft donors. Broader study findings: Biological reproducibility was not directly addressed, but technical replication error appeared minimal.

Repertoires were generated with immunoSEQ multiplex PCR, while TCRdb's copy carries only in-frame clones and drops some. In total, the table holds approximately 52,000 clones. Concerning this clone: Antigen: not known. The read comes to an end 3 residues before the CDR3 does, leaving the germline J gene to fill in the end.

The ends were cut back, 3 bases at V and 8 bases at J, with 16 bases in the middle. Germline CDR1 reads DFQATT; CDR2 reads SNEGSKA (reference sequence). The CDR3 loop spans 14 amino acids. Sequences were derived from CD4+ T cells from blood, sampled before the transplant. This clonotype was obtained from a human donor who received a combined kidney and bone marrow transplant. The chain recombines TRBV20-1 with TRBJ1-4, with no clear D. CDR3 loop: CSASGRYSGEKLFF. The covered CDR3 bases are TGCAGTGCTAGTGGTCGGTACAGTGGCGAAAAA.